This T cell receptor (beta chain) is from a study of blood T cell repertoires in COVID-19. Turning to the study itself: Sample material is recorded as cDNA or gDNA derived from T cells, B-cell-depleted T cells, or PBMCs.

V dropped 7 bases and J dropped 3; count of bases not matched to a gene: 7. Germline CDR1 SGHAT, CDR2 FQNNGV. This CDR3 is built from 14 residues. The repertoire was sequenced with immunoSEQ multiplex PCR; TCRdb's copy has only in-frame clones and lacks some. The sample has around 300,000 clones; 88% are singletons. Sequenced sample: peripheral blood. This TCR came from a woman in her forties or fifties with active or convalescent COVID-19. The chain carries TRBV11-2 and TRBJ1-2; 8 bases are shared with TRBD1. The CDR3 nucleotides read TGTGCCAGCAACAACAGGGGGGCGGACTATGGCTACACCTTC. Protein sequence: CASNNRGADYGYTF.